This T cell receptor beta chain was sequenced during a study of CXCR3-negative and CXCR3-positive naive CD8 T cells. Comment on this clonotype: The antigen is undetermined.

Study findings and constraints: Hydrophobicity was higher for TRB CDR3s found in CXCR3-positive naive cells than in CXCR3-negative naive cells.

With UMI labels, 5' RACE was used to prepare the TRB cDNA libraries. TCRdb re-called the 5' RACE reads, yielding one record per CDR3 amino acid sequence without DNA. This listing includes roughly 61,000 distinct CDR3 sequences. The CDR3 length is 14 residues. Germline V CDR1 and CDR2: SQVTM, ANQGSEA. Each CD8+ T cell subset was sorted in triplicate, a few hundred thousand cells each. The material sequenced was naive CXCR3+ CD8+ T cells from blood. Subset denoted: CD45RO-CCR7+CD27+CD95- naive CD8+ T cells expressing CXCR3 (TNR3+). J is TRBJ2-7 and V is TRBV29-1; the D gene TCRdb calls, TRBD1, cannot be checked with no DNA. The clonotype was recovered from a human donor in good health. Some clones in this sample may be carry-over from other donors' samples. CDR3 amino acids: CSVGPKNRGYEQYF.